This T cell receptor (beta chain) was identified in a study of tumor-infiltrating lymphocytes in primary liver carcinoma. Study as a whole: About 3.65 to 7.13 million productive TCRbeta reads were obtained from the samples, with similar numbers across tissue types. Study findings and constraints: The study found a significantly higher top-250-clone fraction in tumors than in blood (p = 0.039).

This clonotype was seen repeatedly, ten times or more. Its specificity is unknown. Starting material for RNA and DNA co-extraction consisted of roughly 20-34 mg of unsorted bulk tissue. Patients underwent surgical resection for primary liver carcinoma. Starting material of approximately 500 ng total RNA yielded TCR beta cDNA via a constant-region primer. Three nested multiplex PCR rounds, a slightly modified ARM-PCR, produced the libraries for TCR beta. TCRdb redid the calling of the multiplex PCR reads with MiXCR, one entry per CDR3 protein. The table shows fewer than 250,000 distinct CDR3 sequences, with over 80% occurring only once. This receptor was identified in a man aged 35 to 55 with primary liver carcinoma and hepatitis B virus infection. What was sequenced was tumor tissue from primary liver carcinoma.

CDR3 region: CASSQELAEGYEQYF. In nucleotides, the CDR3 is TGCGCCAGCAGCCAAGAACTAGCGGAGGGATACGAGCAGTACTTC. The V call is TRBV4-1, the J call TRBJ2-7, with 8 bases that match TRBD2. This CDR3 comprises 15 residues. The germline CDR1 and CDR2 sequences are MGHRA and YSYEKL. Losses at the gene ends were 0 bases for V and 4 bases for J; bases not matched to a gene: 5.